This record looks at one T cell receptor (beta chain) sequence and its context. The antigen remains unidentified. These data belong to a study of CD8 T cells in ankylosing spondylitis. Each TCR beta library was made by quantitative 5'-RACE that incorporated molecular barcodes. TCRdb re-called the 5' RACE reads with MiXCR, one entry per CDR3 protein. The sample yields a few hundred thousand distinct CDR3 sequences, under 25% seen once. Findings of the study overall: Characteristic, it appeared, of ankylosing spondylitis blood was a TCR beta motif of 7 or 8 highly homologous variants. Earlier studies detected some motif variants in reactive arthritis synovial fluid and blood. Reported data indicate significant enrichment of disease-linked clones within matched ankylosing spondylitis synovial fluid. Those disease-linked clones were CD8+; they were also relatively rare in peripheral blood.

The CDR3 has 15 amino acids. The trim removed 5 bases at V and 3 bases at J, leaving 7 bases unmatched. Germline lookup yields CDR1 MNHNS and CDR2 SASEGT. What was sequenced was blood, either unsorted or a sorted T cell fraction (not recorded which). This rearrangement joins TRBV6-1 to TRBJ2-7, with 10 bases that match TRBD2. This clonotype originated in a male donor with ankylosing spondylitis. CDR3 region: CASSPLAGGHYEQYF. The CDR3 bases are TGTGCCAGCAGTCCCTTAGCGGGAGGCCACTACGAGCAGTACTTC.